These T cell receptor beta chains were read from a single sample in a study of T cell responses to AZD1222 COVID-19 vaccine. Assay: immunoSEQ multiplex PCR; the TCRdb copy retains only in-frame clones and omits some. The sample contains 90,000 to 95,000 clones, around 84% of which appear only once. The sample was peripheral blood, taken on day 0 of AZD1222 vaccination. The receptors here all came from an adult in good health. Each CDR3 is given with its conserved first and last residue. Fields, in order: clone size, D gene, J gene, V gene, CDR3 protein, CDR3 DNA. The D gene is left open where the match is weak. Not all rows give a size; the values are once, few, many and, for expanded clones, a class.

>.|TRBD2|TRBJ2-2|TRBV5-1
CASSLVAFAGANTGELFF
TGCGCCAGCAGCTTGGTAGCCTTCGCGGGAGCGAACACCGGGGAGCTGTTTTTT
>.|.|TRBJ1-5|TRBV10-3
CAIGEGSVNQPQHF
TGTGCCATCGGCGAGGGCAGCGTAAATCAGCCCCAGCATTTT
>.|.|TRBJ1-4|TRBV3-1/TRBV3-2
CASSRINEKLFF
TGTGCCAGCAGCCGAATTAATGAAAAACTGTTTTTT
>.|.|TRBJ2-1|TRBV9
CASSVGPSSPREQFF
TGTGCCAGCAGCGTAGGTCCTAGCTCCCCGCGGGAGCAGTTCTTC
>.|TRBD1|TRBJ2-1|TRBV14
CASSQTGRRYNEQFF
TGTGCCAGCAGCCAGACAGGGAGACGGTACAATGAGCAGTTCTTC
>.|TRBD1|TRBJ2-7|TRBV4-2
CASSQQGDLSLYEQYF
TGTGCCAGCAGCCAGCAGGGGGATCTCTCTCTCTACGAGCAGTACTTC
>once|.|TRBJ1-2|TRBV19
CASSIQGKDGYTF
TGTGCCAGTAGTATTCAGGGCAAAGATGGCTACACCTTC
>.|TRBD1|TRBJ1-1|TRBV2
CASSGQGAGNTEAFF
TGTGCCAGCAGTGGACAGGGGGCTGGGAACACTGAAGCTTTCTTT
>.|TRBD1|TRBJ2-5|TRBV4-1
CASSQVDRDQETQYF
TGCGCCAGCAGCCAAGTGGACAGGGACCAAGAGACCCAGTACTTC
>.|TRBD2|TRBJ2-7|TRBV6-5
CASRPTSGGNYEQYF
TGTGCCAGCAGACCTACTAGCGGGGGTAACTACGAGCAGTACTTC
>.|.|TRBJ1-3|TRBV4-1
CASSQGQAPSGNTIYF
TGCGCCAGCAGCCAAGGACAGGCACCCTCTGGAAACACCATATATTTT
>.|TRBD2|TRBJ2-7|TRBV5-4
CASSFNPGGEYEQYF
TGTGCCAGCAGCTTTAACCCGGGGGGGGAGTACGAGCAGTACTTC
>.|.|TRBJ1-1|TRBV19
CASNQGSNTEAFF
TGTGCCAGTAACCAGGGCTCGAACACTGAAGCTTTCTTT